This T cell receptor beta chain was identified in a study of somatic mutations in cytotoxic T cells in rheumatoid arthritis. On the study more broadly: Selected populations of V beta antibody-stained T cells underwent flow sorting at nearly 100% purity; these encompassed V beta1+ cells subjected to TCRB sequencing. General observations from the study: The slightly lower representation of TRBV07 among rheumatoid arthritis patients did not undergo correction for multiple comparisons. Antigens recognized by the expanded CD8+ clones were unknown.

Produced via immunoSEQ multiplex PCR; TCRdb's table is partial and in-frame only. The table records approximately 14,000 clones, under 80% of them present only once. V was clipped by 1 base and J by 6 bases, with 16 bases between them. Germline V CDR1 and CDR2: SGHTA, FQGNSA. CDR3 size: 15 residues. The CD4+ and CD8+ fractions came from positive magnetic bead selection and were purity-checked by flow cytometry. Details on this clone: What it binds is unknown.

This receptor was taken from an adult with rheumatoid arthritis. The sequencing input was CD8+ T cells sorted from blood. The chain joins TRBV7-2 to TRBJ2-7; D is perhaps TRBD1 or TRBD2 (5 bases each). CDR3 nucleotide sequence: TGTGCCAGCAGCTTAGACCGGGGCACTCGGGGCGAGCAGTACTTC. Its translation is CASSLDRGTRGEQYF.